The source of this T cell receptor (beta chain) is a study of regulatory T cells in long-lasting Graves disease. The study, taken as a whole, reports: Those with persistent disease had in common more public clonotypes (around 2,500) than new patients (about 970).

Many counts were recorded for this clonotype. No antigen is known for it. The V and J ends lost 8 bases and 2 bases respectively, with 3 bases between them. Germline V gene data show CDR1 as MNHEY and CDR2 as SMNVEV (reference sequence). The CDR3 is 10 residues long. Sample time point: newly diagnosed GD, antithyroid drugs for less than 3 months. TCR sequences were obtained from RNA taken from PBMCs. HTBI primers from iRepertoire and Arm-PCR of CDR3 regions yielded the TCR beta libraries. One entry per CDR3 protein results from TCRdb running MiXCR on the multiplex PCR reads. The sample contains about 560,000 distinct CDR3 sequences, roughly a sixth of which appear only once. This sample also belongs to another study, concerning T cells in Graves' hyperthyroidism and ophthalmopathy. As that study records: Each diagnosis was grounded in clinical symptoms, serum thyroxine and TRAb, thyroid ultrasound, and orbital computed tomography. When the TCR CDR3 underwent first-round RT-PCR, the HTBI primer set was used.

This TCR was recovered from a man between 18 and 35 years old with Graves disease. The sample consisted of peripheral blood mononuclear cells (PBMCs), taken at new diagnosis, from a patient treated with antithyroid drugs. V usage is TRBV27 and J usage is TRBJ2-5; D is uncertain. The CDR3 region is CASGQETQYF. The DNA of the CDR3 is TGTGCCAGCGGGCAAGAGACCCAGTACTTC.